The following is a T cell receptor beta chain sequence with its context. This clone was counted at least ten times. The antigen it recognizes is unknown. Base qualities were left out, and no much larger clone turns up one base away. Other DNA sequences of this sample code for an identical CDR3. TCRbeta CDR3 regions were amplified from genomic DNA using the immunoSEQ Assay, a bias-controlled multiplex PCR. The published analysis was carried out like this. Nucleated cell counts per sample were estimated from amplification of reference gene primers within the assay. To quantify the absolute abundance of each unique TCRbeta CDR3 rearrangement, sequence reads were collapsed and filtered. Productive Simpson clonality was computed per sample as the square root of Simpson's diversity index over productive rearrangements. Sourced from immuneACCESS, this table was stored by TCRdb with only in-frame sequences that have V and J called. A share of the clones is absent; for the studies checked, an unresolved V gene accounts for under half, and the remainder has no known explanation. The D gene and trimming were derived from the DNA, and the V and J assignments and clone size from that table. The table for this sample lists hundreds of thousands of clones; about 87% of them were counted only once. Roughly 1.6% of the sample lies in the top ten.

This record belongs to a study of blood T cell repertoires in COVID-19 (dated by TCRdb to 2019 to 2021). With respect to the entire study: The collaborator samples originated in the United States, Italy and Spain and spanned the acute and convalescent phases of COVID-19. The material from the prospective study consisted of cDNA or gDNA derived from T cells, B-cell-depleted T cells, or PBMCs. The dataset comprised deeply sampled blood TCRbeta repertoires from subjects exposed to, actively infected with, or recovered from COVID-19. The repertoires were released in a freely available public database meant as a resource for research on the immune response to SARS-CoV-2. Samples came from the ongoing ImmuneRACE study (first 160 participants) plus 1,254 subjects from 6 global collaborators. The sample metadata nearly always contained a de-identified subject ID, COVID-19 status, age in years and sex. HLA class I and class II types, where available, came from metadata supplied by the sample provider rather than from assay-based typing.

Enrolling through a virtual design, the prospective study's participants ranged in age from about 18 to 100 years and lived across some 23 United States geographic areas. In the prospective study, cohorts were assigned on the basis of participant-reported clinical history obtained from a screening survey and a study questionnaire. ImmuneRACE Cohort 3 recovered participants were defined by two consecutive negative NP/OP PCR tests, healthcare professional clearance, or symptom resolution. In the prospective study, whole blood, serum and a nasopharyngeal or oropharyngeal swab were collected from each participant by mobile phlebotomists. Participants in the prospective study had the option to provide additional blood draws and questionnaires over a roughly 2-month period. Prospective study blood samples were shipped either frozen or at room temperature before DNA extraction. The study at large found these results: How much clinical and demographic metadata was included differed by source and by participant, and the metadata was provided uncurated.

The sequenced sample was PBMCs or T cells enriched from blood (not recorded which). This TCR derives from a woman aged 50 to 60 who had recovered from COVID-19.

Read as DNA, the sequence is TGTGCCAGCAGTGAGACAGGCGGCTCCTACAATGAGCAGTTCTTC. Translated, it gives CASSETGGSYNEQFF. The rearrangement combines TRBV25-1 with TRBJ2-1, and the D gene may be TRBD1, 6 bases matching. The CDR3 measures 15 amino acids from cysteine to phenylalanine. Of the read, only the CDR3 DNA is kept; its 45 bases are in frame from base 1. As encoded in the germline V gene, CDR1 is MGHDK while CDR2 is SYGVNS. V is pared back by 3 bases and J by 0 bases, with 9 bases lying between the germline termini.